The rows below give T cell receptor beta chains drawn from one sample of a study of T cells after posttransplantation cyclophosphamide. Using immunoSEQ multiplex PCR, the repertoire was profiled, and TCRdb retains in-frame clones only, with some absent. The sample holds some 47,000 clones, just over 85% seen once. Sequencing input: PBMCs. These receptors all stem from a man aged 25 to 45 with a blood cancer, CMV-positive, and with a related stem cell donor. Each CDR3 is given with its conserved first and last residue. The order of the fields is V gene, D gene, clone size, J gene, CDR3 DNA, CDR3 protein. The D gene is left open where the match is weak. The size field is filled for only some rows; it gives once, few, many or a size class.

>TRBV11-3|NA|once|TRBJ2-7
TGTGCCAGCAGCTTAGGGAGCTACGAGCAGTACTTC
CASSLGSYEQYF
>TRBV11-2|TRBD1|NA|TRBJ1-4
TGTGCCAGCAGCTTAGCGGGACAGGAAAAACTGTTTTTT
CASSLAGQEKLFF
>TRBV2|NA|NA|TRBJ1-2
TGTGCCAGCAGTGAATATTGGGGAGTCCCTATTTATGGCTACACCTTC
CASSEYWGVPIYGYTF
>TRBV9|NA|NA|TRBJ2-1
TGTGCCAGCAGCGTAGGTCTAGCGAGAAGGTACAATGAGCAGTTCTTC
CASSVGLARRYNEQFF
>TRBV28|NA|NA|TRBJ2-2
TGTGCCAGCAGTTCGATCCGGGGGTGGGCCGGGGAGCTGTTTTTT
CASSSIRGWAGELFF
>TRBV19|NA|NA|TRBJ1-5
TGTGCCAGTAACCGCCAGGGACTTTCTTATAGCAATCAGCCCCAGCATTTT
CASNRQGLSYSNQPQHF
>TRBV28|TRBD1|NA|TRBJ2-7
TGTGCCAGCAGTACGGACAGGGGTTTCGGGTACGAGCAGTACTTC
CASSTDRGFGYEQYF
>TRBV18|TRBD1|NA|TRBJ1-2
TGTGCCAGCTCACGAGACAGGGACATATATGGCTACACCTTC
CASSRDRDIYGYTF
>TRBV4-1|TRBD2|NA|TRBJ2-7
TGCGCCAGCAGCCTCACTAGCGGGAGTTACGAGCAGTACTTC
CASSLTSGSYEQYF
>TRBV27|NA|NA|TRBJ2-1
TGTGCCAGCAGTTTTAGGGGACAAAACAATGAGCAGTTCTTC
CASSFRGQNNEQFF
>TRBV7-9|NA|NA|TRBJ2-7
TGTGCCAGCAGCTTACGGGGGAACGAGCAGTACTTC
CASSLRGNEQYF
>TRBV28|TRBD2|NA|TRBJ2-3
TGTGCCAGCAGTTCGGGACTAGCGGGGGGCACAGATACGCAGTATTTT
CASSSGLAGGTDTQYF
>TRBV27|TRBD2|NA|TRBJ2-2
TGTGCCAGCAGTTTTACTAGCGGGCTTTCCGTCCCCGGGGAGCTGTTTTTT
CASSFTSGLSVPGELFF
>TRBV2|NA|few|TRBJ2-1
TGTGCCAGCAGTAAAATAACAGGGAATGAGCAGTTCTTC
CASSKITGNEQFF
>TRBV28|TRBD1|NA|TRBJ1-4
TGTGCCAGCAGGGCTAGACAGGGGTTGATTTATGAAAAACTGTTTTTT
CASRARQGLIYEKLFF
>TRBV27|NA|NA|TRBJ2-5
TGTGCCAGCAGGGTAGGGAGGGGGTATGCAGAGACCCAGTACTTC
CASRVGRGYAETQYF